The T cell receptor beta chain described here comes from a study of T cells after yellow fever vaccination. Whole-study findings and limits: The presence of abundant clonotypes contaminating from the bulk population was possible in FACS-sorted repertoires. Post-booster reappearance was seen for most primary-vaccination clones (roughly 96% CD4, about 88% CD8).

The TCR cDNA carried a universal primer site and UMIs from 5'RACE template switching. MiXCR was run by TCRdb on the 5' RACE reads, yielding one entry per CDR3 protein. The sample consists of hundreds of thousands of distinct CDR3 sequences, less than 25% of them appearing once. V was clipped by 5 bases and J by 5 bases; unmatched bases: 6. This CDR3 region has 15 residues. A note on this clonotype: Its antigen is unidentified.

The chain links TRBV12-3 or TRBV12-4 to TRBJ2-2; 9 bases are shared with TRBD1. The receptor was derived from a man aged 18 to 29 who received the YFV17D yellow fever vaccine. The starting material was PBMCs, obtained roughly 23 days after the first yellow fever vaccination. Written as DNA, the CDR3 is TGTGCCAGCAGTGATACAGGGGGCCCGACCGGGGAGCTGTTTTTT. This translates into CASSDTGGPTGELFF.